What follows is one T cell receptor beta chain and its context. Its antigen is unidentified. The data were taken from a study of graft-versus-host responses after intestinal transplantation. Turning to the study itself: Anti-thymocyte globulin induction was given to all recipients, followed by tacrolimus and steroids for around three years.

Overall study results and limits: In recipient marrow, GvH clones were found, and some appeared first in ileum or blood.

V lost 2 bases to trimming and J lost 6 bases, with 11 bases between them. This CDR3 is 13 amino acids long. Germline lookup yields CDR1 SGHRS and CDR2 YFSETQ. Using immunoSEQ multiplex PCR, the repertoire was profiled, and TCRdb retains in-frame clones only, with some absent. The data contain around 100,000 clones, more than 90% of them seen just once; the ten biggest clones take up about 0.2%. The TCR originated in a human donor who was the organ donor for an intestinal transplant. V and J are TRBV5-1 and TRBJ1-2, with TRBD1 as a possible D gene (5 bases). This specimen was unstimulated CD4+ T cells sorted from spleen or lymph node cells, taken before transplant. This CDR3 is CASSFRGMDGYTF. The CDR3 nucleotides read TGCGCCAGCAGCTTTCGGGGGATGGATGGCTACACCTTC.